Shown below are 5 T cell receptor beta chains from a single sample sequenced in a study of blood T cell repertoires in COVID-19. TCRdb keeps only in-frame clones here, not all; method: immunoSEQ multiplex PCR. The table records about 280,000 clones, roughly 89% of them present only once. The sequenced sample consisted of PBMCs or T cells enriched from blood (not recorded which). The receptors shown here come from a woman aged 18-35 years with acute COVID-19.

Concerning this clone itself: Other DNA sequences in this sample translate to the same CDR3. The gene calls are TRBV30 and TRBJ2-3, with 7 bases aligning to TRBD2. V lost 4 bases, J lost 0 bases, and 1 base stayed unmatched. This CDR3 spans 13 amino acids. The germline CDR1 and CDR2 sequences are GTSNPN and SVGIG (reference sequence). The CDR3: CAWTRGSTDTQYF. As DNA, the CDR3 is TGTGCCTGGACGCGGGGGAGCACAGATACGCAGTATTTT.

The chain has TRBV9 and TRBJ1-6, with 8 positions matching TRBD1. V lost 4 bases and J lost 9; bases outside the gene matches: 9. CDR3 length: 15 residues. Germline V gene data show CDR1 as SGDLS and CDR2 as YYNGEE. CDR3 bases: TGTGCCAGCAGCACGGGACAGGCCCCGAGTTCACCCCTCCACTTT. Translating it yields CASSTGQAPSSPLHF.

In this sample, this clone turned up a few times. The CDR3 nucleotides read TGTGCCAGCAGCGCGTTAATAGCGGGAGACACCTACGAGCAGTACTTC. It specifies CASSALIAGDTYEQYF. This sequence joins TRBV27 and TRBJ2-7; 9 nucleotides line up with TRBD2. The CDR3 loop spans 16 amino acids. The germline V gene has CDR1 MNHEY and CDR2 SMNVEV (reference sequence). Unmatched junction bases numbered 11, after V lost 6 bases and J lost 2 bases.

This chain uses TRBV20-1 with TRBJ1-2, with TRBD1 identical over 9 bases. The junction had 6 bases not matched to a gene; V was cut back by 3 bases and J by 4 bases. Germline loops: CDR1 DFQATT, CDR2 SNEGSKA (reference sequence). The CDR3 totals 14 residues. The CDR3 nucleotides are TGCAGTGCTAGTCACCGGGACAGGGCCTATGGCTACACCTTC. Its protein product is CSASHRDRAYGYTF.

Written as DNA, the CDR3 is TGTGCCAGCAGAGAAACAGGGAAAAATCTCTATGGCTACACCTTC. It codes for CASRETGKNLYGYTF. This chain uses TRBV28 with TRBJ1-2; weak D call: TRBD1 (6 bases). The CDR3 runs to 15 residues. V was trimmed by 6 bases and J by 4 bases, leaving 18 bases between them. Germline loops: CDR1 MDHEN, CDR2 SYDVKM.